This T cell receptor beta chain derives from a study of cytomegalovirus exposure and HLA in healthy donors. Notes on the study in general: In a later analysis, HLA-associated TCR beta chains were more clonally expanded than equally common others. Later on, an analysis found that several of the most significant clusters appeared to be linked to common viral pathogens, which included parvovirus B19.

Details on this clone: What it recognizes is unknown.

The CDR3 contains 14 residues. Trimming shortened V by 5 bases and J by 0 bases, and 10 bases separated the two germline ends. The germline V gene encodes CDR1 SGHTA and CDR2 FQGNSA. Vbeta (60) and Jbeta (13) primers were used in the PCR. The data were produced by immunoSEQ multiplex PCR, yet TCRdb's version contains in-frame clones alone and is incomplete. The repertoire holds about 120,000 clones, with roughly four fifths as singletons. The rearrangement joins TRBV7-2 to TRBJ1-1; D not certain. Sequencing was done on a sample of PBMCs. The clonotype comes from a man between 40 and 49 years old in good health and CMV-seronegative. The CDR3 sequence is CASSQASVNTEAFF. Written as DNA, the CDR3 is TGTGCCAGCAGCCAGGCATCAGTGAACACTGAAGCTTTCTTT. Drawing the rest from reference TRBV7-2 and TRBJ1-1, the complete variable domain is GAGVSQSPSNKVTEKGKDVELRCDPISGHTALYWYRQSLGQGLEFLIYFQGNSAPDKSGLPSDRFSAERTGGSVSTLTIQRTQQEDSAVYLCASSQASVNTEAFFGQGTRLTVV.